The 32 T cell receptor beta chains below all came from one sample that was sequenced in a study of cytomegalovirus exposure and HLA in healthy donors. Both 60 Vbeta primers and 13 Jbeta primers went into the PCR. The method was immunoSEQ multiplex PCR; TCRdb's version includes in-frame clones alone and lacks a portion of them. The repertoire holds some 130,000 clones, with approximately 89% as singletons. Sequencing input: PBMCs. These receptors came from a woman aged 25 to 45 in good health and CMV-seropositive.

This clone was detected a few times. J is TRBJ2-3 and V is TRBV5-1; 8 positions agree with TRBD2. With V trimmed by 2 bases and J by 3 bases, 5 bases remained unmatched. Germline lookup yields CDR1 SGHRS and CDR2 YFSETQ. This CDR3 contains 15 residues. The CDR3: CASSFREGRTDTQYF. CDR3 DNA: TGCGCCAGCAGCTTCCGGGAGGGCCGGACAGATACGCAGTATTTT.

In DNA form, the CDR3 reads TGTGCCAGCAGCTTTGCGTTGAATGGCTACACCTTC. Residues: CASSFALNGYTF. The chain couples TRBV7-9 to TRBJ1-2; D unclear. Germline V gives CDR1 SEHNR, CDR2 FQNEAQ (reference sequence). There are 12 residues in the CDR3. Trimming took 3 bases from V and 6 from J, leaving 8 bases between them.

CDR3 coding DNA: TGTGCCAGCAGCAGGGGGGGATTTGGGGAACCCCTCCACTTT. Protein: CASSRGGFGEPLHF. V and J are TRBV7-3 and TRBJ1-6; the D gene is possibly TRBD1 (6 bases). This CDR3 region has 14 residues. V shed 5 bases and J shed 12 bases, with 17 bases lying between them. Germline loops: CDR1 SGHTA, CDR2 FQGTGA. The full variable domain, in which reference TRBV7-3 and TRBJ1-6 provide the parts outside the CDR3, is GAGVSQTPSNKVTEKGKYVELRCDPISGHTALYWYRQSLGQGPEFLIYFQGTGAADDSGLPNDRFFAVRPEGSVSTLKIQRTERGDSAVYLCASSRGGFGEPLHFGNGTRLTVT.

The chain is built from TRBV27 and TRBJ1-1; D possibly corresponds to TRBD1 (6 bases). Germline CDR1 reads MNHEY; CDR2 reads SMNVEV (reference sequence). The CDR3 extends over 13 amino acids. Trimming took 3 bases from V and 1 from J, leaving 6 bases between them. The CDR3, as DNA: TGTGCCAGCAGTTTGACAGGGAACACTGAAGCTTTCTTT. Translated: CASSLTGNTEAFF.

The sample holds one count of this clone. The gene calls are TRBV5-6 and TRBJ2-7, with TRBD1 matching 8 bases. The ends lost 2 bases at V and 2 bases at J; junction bases unmatched: 6. CDR3 length: 15 amino acids. Germline CDR1 reads SGHDT; CDR2 reads YYEEEE. DNA of the CDR3: TGTGCCAGCAGCTTTTGGACAGGGCCCACCTACGAGCAGTACTTC. Translated, it gives CASSFWTGPTYEQYF. Filled out from reference TRBV5-6 and TRBJ2-7, the complete variable domain reads DAGVTQSPTHLIKTRGQQVTLRCSPKSGHDTVSWYQQALGQGPQFIFQYYEEEERQRGNFPDRFSGHQFPNYSSELNVNALLLGDSALYLCASSFWTGPTYEQYFGPGTRLTVT.

J is TRBJ1-5 and V is TRBV2; D not certain. CDR1 SNHLY and CDR2 FYNNEI come from the germline V gene. The CDR3 runs 13 residues. Deletions cut 7 bases from V and 0 bases from J, with 7 bases between. CDR3 nucleotide sequence: TGTGCCAGCAAGAGGGATAGCAATCAGCCCCAGCATTTT. This codes for CASKRDSNQPQHF. Supplemented by reference TRBV2 and TRBJ1-5, the full variable domain reads EPEVTQTPSHQVTQMGQEVILRCVPISNHLYFYWYRQILGQKVEFLVSFYNNEISEKSEIFDDQFSVERPDGSNFTLKIRSTKLEDSAMYFCASKRDSNQPQHFGDGTRLSIL.

The sample holds a few counts of this clone. This rearrangement joins TRBV28 to TRBJ1-2, with 8 nucleotides matching TRBD1. After removal of 10 bases from V and 7 bases from J, the junction contained 8 bases not matched to a gene. Germline V gene lookup returns CDR1 MDHEN and CDR2 SYDVKM. The CDR3 extends over 12 amino acids. CDR3 nucleotides: TGTGCCACTCTCGACAGGGGAACTGGCTACACCTTC. Encoded protein: CATLDRGTGYTF.

The rearrangement joins TRBV14 to TRBJ2-1, with 8 bases matching TRBD1. The germline V gene encodes CDR1 SGHDN and CDR2 FVKESK. This CDR3 is 15 amino acids long. J gave up 6 bases and V 4 bases, and 8 bases lay outside the gene matches. The CDR3 DNA reads TGTGCCAGCAGCCCCTATGGGACAGGCCTCAATGAGCAGTTCTTC. This translates into CASSPYGTGLNEQFF.

The CDR3 region is CASSYLDRGRTGYTF. Written as DNA, the CDR3 is TGTGCCAGCAGTTACTTGGACAGGGGGCGGACTGGCTACACCTTC. This chain uses TRBV6-5 with TRBJ1-2; the match to TRBD1 covers 11 bases. V lost 1 base and J lost 7; bases outside the gene matches: 5. The CDR3 is 15 residues long. CDR1 is MNHEY, CDR2 SVGAGI, per germline.

The chain has TRBV7-9 and TRBJ1-2; a weak D match, TRBD1 (5 bases). V lost 4 bases to trimming and J lost 6 bases, with 18 bases between them. CDR3 length: 15 amino acids. Germline V gene data show CDR1 as SEHNR and CDR2 as FQNEAQ (reference sequence). The CDR3 is CASSSIPQAENGYTF. The CDR3 nucleotides read TGTGCCAGCAGCTCGATTCCACAGGCAGAGAATGGCTACACCTTC.

This chain links TRBV5-1 with TRBJ2-2, with 10 positions matching TRBD2. With 4 bases clipped from V and 5 bases from J, the junction kept 5 bases outside the gene matches. Germline lookup yields CDR1 SGHRS and CDR2 YFSETQ. The length of the CDR3 is 15 residues. The CDR3 coding sequence is TGCGCCAGCAGCATAAGCGGGAGGGGGACCGGGGAGCTGTTTTTT. Its translation is CASSISGRGTGELFF.

The chain is built from TRBV28 and TRBJ1-2, with 10 positions matching TRBD1. J lost 4 bases, V lost 5 bases, and 16 bases had no gene match. There are 18 residues in the CDR3. In germline, CDR1 is MDHEN, CDR2 SYDVKM. The CDR3 loop is CASSPQGQGRPSVYGYTF. CDR3 nucleotides: TGTGCCAGCAGTCCCCAGGGACAGGGGCGCCCCTCGGTCTATGGCTACACCTTC.

The chain uses TRBV5-1 and TRBJ1-1, with 8 bases fitting TRBD1. In germline, CDR1 is SGHRS, CDR2 YFSETQ. Trimming took 4 bases from V and 1 from J; bases not matched to a gene: 6. The CDR3 runs 15 residues. The CDR3 DNA is TGCGCCAGCAGCATTCAGGGGGCAGGGAACACTGAAGCTTTCTTT. It codes for CASSIQGAGNTEAFF.

The rearrangement links TRBV11-1 to TRBJ2-1; TRBD2 aligns across 8 bases. This CDR3 contains 16 residues. With V trimmed by 3 bases and J by 7 bases, 11 bases remained unmatched. Germline V gene sequence: CDR1 SGHAT, CDR2 FQDESV (reference sequence). CDR3 in amino acids: CASSLRREDLWNEQFF. DNA of the CDR3: TGTGCCAGCAGCTTGAGGCGGGAGGACCTCTGGAATGAGCAGTTCTTC.

The rearrangement links TRBV19 to TRBJ2-7, with TRBD2 identical over 11 bases. The V and J ends lost 3 bases and 3 bases, in that order; junction bases with no gene match: 4. Germline CDR1 LNHDA, CDR2 SQIVND (reference sequence). The CDR3 covers 15 residues. The CDR3 here is CASSILAGGYYEQYF. Written as DNA, the CDR3 is TGTGCCAGTAGTATTCTAGCGGGGGGATACTACGAGCAGTACTTC. The full variable domain, in which reference TRBV19 and TRBJ2-7 provide the parts outside the CDR3, is DGGITQSPKYLFRKEGQNVTLSCEQNLNHDAMYWYRQDPGQGLRLIYYSQIVNDFQKGDIAEGYSVSREKKESFPLTVTSAQKNPTAFYLCASSILAGGYYEQYFGPGTRLTVT.

The rearrangement joins TRBV5-1 to TRBJ2-5; TRBD2 is a possible D gene (6 bases). V gave up 0 bases and J gave up 4 bases, with 13 bases separating them. The CDR3 has 15 amino acids. Germline assignment: CDR1 SGHRS and CDR2 YFSETQ. The CDR3 loop is CASSLGAGRRETQYF. The CDR3 DNA follows: TGCGCCAGCAGCTTGGGTGCGGGGCGCCGAGAGACCCAGTACTTC.

The chain employs TRBV6-7 and TRBJ2-4, with TRBD1 as a possible D gene (5 bases). TRBV6-7 is an ORF for which the function is uncertain. This CDR3 has 16 residues. V lost 1 base to trimming and J lost 0 bases, with 10 bases between them. The CDR3 DNA reads as TGTGCCAGCAGTTACTGGGCAGGGTCAGCCAAAAACATTCAGTACTTC. Its protein product is CASSYWAGSAKNIQYF.

The V gene is TRBV5-1, the J gene TRBJ2-1; 13 nucleotides agree with TRBD2. V was pared by 8 bases and J by 5 bases, with 1 base of the junction left unmatched. The germline V gene has CDR1 SGHRS and CDR2 YFSETQ. The CDR3 covers 13 residues. The CDR3 DNA reads as TGCGCCAGTACTAGCGGGAGGGACAATGAGCAGTTCTTC. This translates into CASTSGRDNEQFF. The whole variable domain, filled in from reference TRBV5-1 and TRBJ2-1, reads KAGVTQTPRYLIKTRGQQVTLSCSPISGHRSVSWYQQTPGQGLQFLFEYFSETQRNKGNFPGRFSGRQFSNSRSEMNVSTLELGDSALYLCASTSGRDNEQFFGPGTRLTVL.

The rearrangement joins TRBV7-2 to TRBJ1-2, with 7 positions matching TRBD1. This CDR3 has 13 residues. Germline CDR1 is SGHTA and CDR2 is FQGNSA. The V gene end was trimmed by 1 base and the J gene end by 4 bases; junction bases not matched to a gene: 0. This CDR3 reads CASSLGTGYGYTF. In DNA, the CDR3 is TGTGCCAGCAGCTTAGGGACAGGCTATGGCTACACCTTC.

This clone was seen more than once but under ten times. The junction and the germline gene differ at one end; a read error may be behind it. This chain links TRBV7-9 with TRBJ2-5, with 11 bases identical to TRBD2. This CDR3 comprises 13 residues. CDR1 and CDR2 from the germline V gene are SEHNR and FQNEAQ (reference sequence). The CDR3: CASSLTSGGSPNF. The CDR3 region has the DNA TGTGCCAGCAGCTTAACTAGCGGGGGCTCCCCGAACTTC.

The chain combines TRBV7-3 with TRBJ2-3, with 9 bases aligning to TRBD2. The CDR3 has 15 amino acids. The V gene's germline CDR1 is SGHTA and CDR2 FQGTGA. With V trimmed by 3 bases and J by 4 bases, 5 bases remained unmatched. The CDR3 protein is CASSFQRGVSDTQYF. The CDR3 region has the DNA TGTGCCAGCAGCTTCCAGCGGGGGGTATCAGATACGCAGTATTTT.

The rearrangement links TRBV9 to TRBJ2-7; 9 bases line up with TRBD2. In germline, CDR1 is SGDLS, CDR2 YYNGEE. V trimming: 2 bases; J trimming: 4 bases; junction bases outside the gene matches: 10. This CDR3 is 16 amino acids long. The DNA for the CDR3 is TGTGCCAGCAGCGTCGGTCTCCAGACTAGCGGTTACGAGCAGTACTTC. Translation gives CASSVGLQTSGYEQYF.

J is TRBJ1-6 and V is TRBV6-7; 11 bases line up with TRBD1. Being an ORF, TRBV6-7 has a function that is uncertain. The CDR3 spans 18 residues. V shed 5 bases, J shed 1 base, and the junction held 7 bases outside the gene matches. The CDR3 region has the DNA TGTGCCAGCAGTCTCGGACAGGGGGCATATTCCTATAATTCACCCCTCCACTTT. Translated: CASSLGQGAYSYNSPLHF.

The V gene is TRBV15, the J gene TRBJ2-3, with D tentatively TRBD2 (5 bases). V was pared by 0 bases and J by 4 bases, with 14 bases between. The germline gives CDR1 LNHNV, CDR2 YYDKDF (reference sequence). CDR3 length: 16 amino acids. CDR3 DNA: TGTGCCACCAGCAGAGATCGAGGGAATTTTGCAGATACGCAGTATTTT. Its protein is CATSRDRGNFADTQYF.

The CDR3 reads CASRASGGYEQYF. CDR3 sequence (DNA): TGTGCCAGCAGGGCTAGCGGGGGATACGAGCAGTACTTC. The rearrangement uses TRBV6-1 and TRBJ2-5; 10 nucleotides agree with TRBD2. The J call may be incorrect, as the DNA end agrees better with TRBJ2-7. Looked up from germline, CDR1 is MNHNS and CDR2 is SASEGT. The CDR3 has 13 residues.

The rearrangement joins TRBV9 to TRBJ1-3; D perhaps matches TRBD1 (6 bases). Germline assignment: CDR1 SGDLS and CDR2 YYNGEE. The V end lost 2 bases, the J end lost 0 bases, and 15 bases lay between the germline ends. The CDR3 is 17 residues long. CDR3 region: CASSVSQGTYSGNTIYF. CDR3 nucleotide sequence: TGTGCCAGCAGCGTTTCCCAGGGGACCTACTCTGGAAACACCATATATTTT.

The sample holds one count of this clone. The V and J genes are TRBV11-2 and TRBJ1-4; no clear D. Trimming left V 2 bases short and J 7 bases short, with 11 bases between. CDR3 length: 14 amino acids. Germline CDR1 and CDR2: SGHAT and FQNNGV. The CDR3 DNA is TGTGCCAGCAGCTTAATGACCGGAGGTGAAAAACTGTTTTTT. Its translation is CASSLMTGGEKLFF. The full variable domain, in which reference TRBV11-2 and TRBJ1-4 provide the parts outside the CDR3, is EAGVAQSPRYKIIEKRQSVAFWCNPISGHATLYWYQQILGQGPKLLIQFQNNGVVDDSQLPKDRFSAERLKGVDSTLKIQPAKLEDSAVYLCASSLMTGGEKLFFGSGTQLSVL.

This chain joins TRBV5-1 and TRBJ2-6, with D perhaps TRBD2 (5 bases). This CDR3 comprises 19 residues. Germline V gives CDR1 SGHRS, CDR2 YFSETQ. V was shortened by 2 bases and J by 2 bases, with 20 bases between the two germline ends. The CDR3 DNA reads TGCGCCAGCAGCTTTCTCCCCCCGTCGGGAAGAACTGGGGCCAACGTCCTGACTTTC. Translation: CASSFLPPSGRTGANVLTF.

The chain couples TRBV7-9 to TRBJ2-2; 10 bases line up with TRBD1. This CDR3 is built from 16 residues. V was clipped by 5 bases and J by 5 bases; unmatched bases: 8. Germline V gene sequence: CDR1 SEHNR, CDR2 FQNEAQ (reference sequence). The CDR3 nucleotides read TGTGCCAGCAGCCCCAGGGACAGGGGAAATACCGGGGAGCTGTTTTTT. Its translation is CASSPRDRGNTGELFF.

This sequence joins TRBV9 and TRBJ1-2; 10 bases are shared with TRBD1. Germline V gene sequence: CDR1 SGDLS, CDR2 YYNGEE. CDR3 length: 16 amino acids. Trimming took 4 bases from V and 5 from J; bases not matched to a gene: 11. Here the CDR3 reads CASSTGTGESVYGYTF. The CDR3 DNA reads TGTGCCAGCAGCACCGGGACAGGGGAATCCGTTTATGGCTACACCTTC.

This clone came up once. V usage is TRBV7-3 and J usage is TRBJ1-2; D is possibly TRBD1 (5 bases). The V gene lost 3 bases and the J gene lost 4 bases, with 9 bases spanning the gap. The germline V gene has CDR1 SGHTA and CDR2 FQGTGA. This CDR3 contains 13 residues. The CDR3 nucleotides are TGTGCCAGCAGCTTGGGGCAGCTCTATGGCTACACCTTC. Its protein is CASSLGQLYGYTF.

The CDR3 loop is CASRGRGNTEAFF. The CDR3 DNA reads TGTGCCAGCAGGGGTCGCGGGAACACTGAAGCTTTCTTT. The rearrangement uses TRBV6-5 and TRBJ1-1; D is uncertain. The V end lost 6 bases, the J end lost 1 base, and 9 bases lay between the germline ends. CDR1 is MNHEY, CDR2 SVGAGI, per germline. This CDR3 is 13 amino acids long.